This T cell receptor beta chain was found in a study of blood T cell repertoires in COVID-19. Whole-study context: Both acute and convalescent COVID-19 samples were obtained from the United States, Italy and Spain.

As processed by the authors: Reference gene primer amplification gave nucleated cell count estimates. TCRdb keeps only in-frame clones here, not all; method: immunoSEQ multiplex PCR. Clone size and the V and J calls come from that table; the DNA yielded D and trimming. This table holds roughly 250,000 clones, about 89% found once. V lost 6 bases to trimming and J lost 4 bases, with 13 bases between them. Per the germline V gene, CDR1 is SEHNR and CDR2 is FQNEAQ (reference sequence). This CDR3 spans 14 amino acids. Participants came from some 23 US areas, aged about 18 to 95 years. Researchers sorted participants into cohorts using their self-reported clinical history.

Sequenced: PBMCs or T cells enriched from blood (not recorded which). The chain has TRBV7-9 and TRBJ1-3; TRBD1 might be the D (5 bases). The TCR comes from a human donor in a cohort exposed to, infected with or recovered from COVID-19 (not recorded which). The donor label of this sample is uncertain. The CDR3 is CASRQSGGGNTIYF. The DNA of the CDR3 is TGTGCCAGCAGACAATCCGGGGGAGGAAACACCATATATTTT.